These 15 T cell receptor beta chains originate from one sample sequenced in a study of T cell changes during pregnancy in multiple sclerosis. This table comes from immunoSEQ multiplex PCR, and its TCRdb copy is limited to in-frame clones, with some not included. The sample consists of around 50,000 clones, approximately 90% of them appearing once. Sequenced material: CD8+ T cells from peripheral blood mononuclear cells, taken in the second trimester of pregnancy. The receptor source for this set is a female donor with multiple sclerosis, enrolled in a pregnancy study.

V is TRBV21-1 and J is TRBJ2-7; no check of the table's D call, TRBD2, against the DNA was made. TRBV21-1 is tagged as a pseudogene. The CDR3 spans 13 residues. CDR3: CASRGGRHYEQYF. The CDR3 bases are TGTGCCAGCAGGGGCGGGCGTCACTACGAGCAGTACTTC.

Only a few counts were recorded for this clone. The V call is TRBV11-2, the J call TRBJ2-7, with D tentatively TRBD2 (6 bases). There are 14 residues in the CDR3. Between the trimmed V and J ends, which lost 7 bases and 9 bases, there was a span of 22 bases. The germline V gene encodes CDR1 SGHAT and CDR2 FQNNGV. CDR3: CASTLTGRGGGQYF. CDR3 sequence (DNA): TGTGCCAGCACCCTGACTGGGCGGGGCGGAGGGCAGTACTTC.

The J gene is TRBJ2-1, the V gene TRBV15; 7 positions match TRBD1. The CDR3 spans 18 residues. Trimming cost V 0 bases and J 2 bases; bases outside gene matches: 10. Germline V lookup: CDR1 LNHNV, CDR2 YYDKDF (reference sequence). The CDR3 region is CATSREIGRGMPYNEQFF. CDR3 sequence (DNA): TGTGCCACCAGCAGAGAAATCGGCAGGGGGATGCCCTACAATGAGCAGTTCTTC.

The V and J genes are TRBV5-6 and TRBJ2-2; maybe TRBD1 (6 bases). From germline, CDR1 is SGHDT and CDR2 YYEEEE. Between the trimmed V and J ends, which lost 3 bases and 5 bases, there was a span of 8 bases. The CDR3 sequence is 13 residues long. CDR3 residues: CASSSQGTGELFF. CDR3 nucleotides: TGTGCCAGCAGCTCGCAGGGGACCGGGGAGCTGTTTTTT. Filled out from reference TRBV5-6 and TRBJ2-2, the complete variable domain reads DAGVTQSPTHLIKTRGQQVTLRCSPKSGHDTVSWYQQALGQGPQFIFQYYEEEERQRGNFPDRFSGHQFPNYSSELNVNALLLGDSALYLCASSSQGTGELFFGEGSRLTVL.

The chain combines TRBV18 with TRBJ2-7, with 8 bases lining up with TRBD2. Looked up from germline, CDR1 is KGHSH and CDR2 is LQKENI. J gave up 2 bases and V 6 bases, and 9 bases lay outside the gene matches. CDR3 length equals 15 residues. The DNA for the CDR3 is TGTGCCAGCTCTCCGGAGCGGGAGAGTCCCTACGAGCAGTACTTC. Its translation is CASSPERESPYEQYF.

In DNA form, the CDR3 reads TGTGCTAGTGGTTTGGGCTACAGGGACAATGAGCAGTTCTTC. This gives the protein CASGLGYRDNEQFF. V gene TRBV12-5 combines with J gene TRBJ2-1, with a tentative D call TRBD1 (6 bases). V lost 1 base, J lost 5 bases, and 9 bases lay in between. Germline-derived CDR1 and CDR2 are LGHNT and FRNRAP. There are 14 residues in the CDR3.

This clone came up a few times. The J gene is TRBJ1-1, the V gene TRBV30; tentatively, D is TRBD1 (6 bases). This CDR3 has 13 residues. Germline V CDR1 and CDR2: GTSNPN, SVGIG (reference sequence). The V gene lost 5 bases and the J gene lost 1 base, with 11 bases spanning the gap. The CDR3 region is CAWSRTANTEAFF. The CDR3 DNA reads TGTGCCTGGTCCCGGACAGCGAACACTGAAGCTTTCTTT.

The chain recombines TRBV2 with TRBJ2-2; no definite D call. The CDR3 covers 14 residues. From germline, CDR1 is SNHLY and CDR2 FYNNEI. V lost 3 bases and J 0 bases, leaving 5 bases between the germline ends. Here the CDR3 reads CASSDTTNTGELFF. The CDR3 coding sequence is TGTGCCAGCAGTGACACTACGAACACCGGGGAGCTGTTTTTT.

This clone was counted only a few times. This rearrangement joins TRBV4-1 to TRBJ1-1; D uncertain. The V gene's germline CDR1 is MGHRA and CDR2 YSYEKL. This CDR3 region has 15 residues. Trimming removed 0 bases at V and 1 base at J, with 9 bases between. The CDR3 loop reads CASSQEQRENTEAFF. The CDR3 DNA reads TGCGCCAGCAGCCAAGAACAGAGGGAGAACACTGAAGCTTTCTTT.

This chain uses TRBV7-9 with TRBJ2-5, with a weak D call TRBD2 (5 bases). This CDR3 spans 15 amino acids. Trimming took off 5 bases at V and 2 bases at J, with 15 bases between the two ends. Germline V CDR1 and CDR2: SEHNR, FQNEAQ (reference sequence). This chain's CDR3 is CASSPNGNEQETQYF. The CDR3 DNA reads as TGTGCCAGCAGCCCGAACGGGAATGAGCAAGAGACCCAGTACTTC. The entire variable domain, with the rest obtained from reference TRBV7-9 and TRBJ2-5, is as follows: DTGVSQNPRHKITKRGQNVTFRCDPISEHNRLYWYRQTLGQGPEFLTYFQNEAQLEKSRLLSDRFSAERPKGSFSTLEIQRTEQGDSAMYLCASSPNGNEQETQYFGPGTRLLVL.

The J gene is TRBJ1-2, the V gene TRBV4-2; 9 bases fit TRBD1. The ends lost 1 base at V and 4 bases at J; junction bases unmatched: 4. This CDR3 has 15 residues. Germline CDR1 reads LGHNA; CDR2 reads YNFKEQ. Written as DNA, the CDR3 is TGTGCCAGCAGCCAAGGGACAGGGGAAGGCTATGGCTACACCTTC. Protein product: CASSQGTGEGYGYTF.

The chain recombines TRBV19 with TRBJ1-5; 8 nucleotides match TRBD1. Germline V gives CDR1 LNHDA, CDR2 SQIVND (reference sequence). Unmatched junction bases numbered 4, after V lost 1 base and J lost 5 bases. The CDR3 runs 15 residues. As DNA, the CDR3 is TGTGCCAGTAGTATAGGTCCAGGGGGCGATCAGCCCCAGCATTTT. Its protein is CASSIGPGGDQPQHF.

The chain joins TRBV29-1 to TRBJ2-7; 7 bases are shared with TRBD1. The CDR3 length is 14 residues. V lost 2 bases, J lost 2 bases, and 6 bases stayed unmatched. Germline lookup yields CDR1 SQVTM and CDR2 ANQGSEA. The CDR3 loop is CSVEYTGAAYEQYF. The CDR3 bases are TGCAGCGTTGAATATACAGGGGCAGCCTACGAGCAGTACTTC.

V usage is TRBV7-8 and J usage is TRBJ2-5, with 15 bases matching TRBD2. Per the germline V gene, CDR1 is SGHVS and CDR2 is FQNEAQ. CDR3 length: 18 amino acids. V dropped 5 bases and J dropped 3; count of bases not matched to a gene: 10. CDR3 region: CASSRDGLAGGSEETQYF. The CDR3 coding sequence is TGTGCCAGCAGCCGGGACGGACTAGCGGGAGGGAGTGAAGAGACCCAGTACTTC.

V and J are TRBV6-1 and TRBJ1-1; possible D gene TRBD1, 6 bases. This CDR3 is built from 13 residues. V lost 4 bases and J 1 base, leaving 7 bases between the germline ends. Germline CDR1 and CDR2: MNHNS and SASEGT. CDR3 residues: CASSGTENTEAFF. The CDR3 DNA reads TGTGCCAGCAGTGGGACAGAGAACACTGAAGCTTTCTTT.